This T cell receptor (beta chain) came from a study of cytomegalovirus exposure and HLA in healthy donors. General study results and limits: Researchers reported that three CMV-associated chains were confirmed in vitro as CMV antigen-specific. Sequencing likely produced, as an artifact, a cluster of highly shared sequence variants. TCR beta V segments were, for the most part, productive about 87% or about 30% of the time in an earlier analysis.

Only a few counts were recorded for this clone. Its antigen is undetermined. The PCR ran on 60 Vbeta and 13 Jbeta primers. Only in-frame clones appear in the TCRdb table, and some are missing; sequencing was by immunoSEQ multiplex PCR. The sample consists of about 240,000 clones, about 80% of them appearing once. The donors, nominally healthy at sampling, likely had unrecorded immune exposures. Sequenced: PBMCs. The source of this sequence is a woman aged 55-69 years in good health and CMV-seropositive.

The CDR3 region is CASSTYRVSSEAFF. The CDR3, as DNA: TGTGCCAGCAGTACCTACAGGGTTTCCAGTGAAGCTTTCTTT. The chain employs TRBV6-1 and TRBJ1-1, with D maybe TRBD1 (6 bases). The CDR3 is 14 residues long. Trimming left V 5 bases short and J 7 bases short, with 17 bases between. Germline assignment: CDR1 MNHNS and CDR2 SASEGT.